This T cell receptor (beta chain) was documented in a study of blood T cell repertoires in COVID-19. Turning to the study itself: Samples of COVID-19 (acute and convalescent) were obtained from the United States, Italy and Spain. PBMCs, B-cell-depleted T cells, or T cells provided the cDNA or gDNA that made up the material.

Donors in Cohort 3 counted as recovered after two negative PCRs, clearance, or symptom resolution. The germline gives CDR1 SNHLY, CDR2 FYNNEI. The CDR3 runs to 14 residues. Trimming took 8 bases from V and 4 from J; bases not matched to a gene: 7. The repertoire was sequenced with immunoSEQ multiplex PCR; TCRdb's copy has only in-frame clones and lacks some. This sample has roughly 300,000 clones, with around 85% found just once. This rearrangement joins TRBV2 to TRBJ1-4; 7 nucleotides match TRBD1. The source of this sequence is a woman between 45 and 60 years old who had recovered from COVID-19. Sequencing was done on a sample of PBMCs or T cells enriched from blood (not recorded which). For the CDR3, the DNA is TGTGCCAGCTCGATGACAGGGTATAATGAAAAACTGTTTTTT. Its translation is CASSMTGYNEKLFF.